The 9 T cell receptor beta chains below come from one sample, sequenced in a study of T cells in localized non-small cell lung cancer. TCRdb's copy holds only in-frame clones and misses some; the assay was immunoSEQ multiplex PCR. Here the sample spans 20,000 to 30,000 clones, approximately 90% being singletons. The sequencing used peripheral blood, collected before any cancer treatment. The receptors here all came from an older female donor with stage II squamous cell lung carcinoma.

The genes are TRBV6-5 and TRBJ2-1, with 7 bases identical to TRBD1. The V gene's germline CDR1 is MNHEY and CDR2 SVGAGI. The V segment lost 4 bases and the J segment 6 bases; nucleotides outside the gene matches: 3. The CDR3 covers 13 residues. CDR3 region: CASSFRDSNEQFF. CDR3 DNA: TGTGCCAGCAGTTTCCGGGACAGCAATGAGCAGTTCTTC.

The rearrangement links TRBV30 to TRBJ2-3; 7 nucleotides match TRBD1. The CDR3 sequence is 15 residues long. The trim removed 2 bases at V and 3 bases at J, leaving 8 bases unmatched. Germline lookup yields CDR1 GTSNPN and CDR2 SVGIG (reference sequence). CDR3 in DNA: TGTGCCTGGAGTTCCCCAGGGGGTCAGACAGATACGCAGTATTTT. As protein: CAWSSPGGQTDTQYF.

The chain combines TRBV5-5 with TRBJ1-2; 9 bases are a match to TRBD1. Looked up from germline, CDR1 is SGHKS and CDR2 is YYEKEE (reference sequence). The CDR3 has 16 residues. After removal of 4 bases from V and 4 bases from J, the junction contained 11 bases not matched to a gene. The CDR3 reads CASSPQPGQGSYGYTF. The CDR3 region has the DNA TGTGCCAGCAGCCCGCAGCCGGGACAGGGAAGCTATGGCTACACCTTC.

The chain has TRBV5-4 and TRBJ1-3; perhaps TRBD1 as D (5 bases). The CDR3 is made up of 16 amino acids. The V end was cut by 0 bases, the J end by 9 bases, with 19 bases between. The germline V gene has CDR1 SGHNT and CDR2 YYREEE (reference sequence). CDR3 protein: CASSLGGGTKSATIYF. In DNA, the CDR3 is TGTGCCAGCAGCTTGGGCGGGGGAACAAAGTCCGCCACCATATATTTT.

The V and J genes are TRBV30 and TRBJ2-7; D remains ambiguous. Germline assignment: CDR1 GTSNPN and CDR2 SVGIG (reference sequence). V dropped 3 bases and J dropped 4 bases, with 10 bases sitting between them. There are 12 residues in the CDR3. The CDR3 reads CAWSAENYEQYF. The CDR3 DNA follows: TGTGCCTGGAGCGCGGAGAATTACGAGCAGTACTTC.

This clone was recorded only once. The V gene is TRBV5-1, the J gene TRBJ1-1; perhaps TRBD1 as D (6 bases). The CDR3 has 14 residues. V was shortened by 1 base and J by 3 bases, with 10 bases between the two germline ends. Germline V gene sequence: CDR1 SGHRS, CDR2 YFSETQ. The CDR3 nucleotides are TGCGCCAGCAGCTTGTCTGGGGGCCACACTGAAGCTTTCTTT. It codes for CASSLSGGHTEAFF.

This chain uses TRBV19 with TRBJ1-4; D is perhaps TRBD1 (5 bases). The CDR3 is made up of 16 amino acids. Germline V lookup: CDR1 LNHDA, CDR2 SQIVND (reference sequence). V lost 1 base and J lost 7, with 16 bases in between. The DNA for the CDR3 is TGTGCCAGTAGTATAGTAGGGCCGAGGGGAAGTGAAAAACTGTTTTTT. Its translation is CASSIVGPRGSEKLFF.

This chain connects TRBV19 to TRBJ1-4; D might be TRBD1 (5 bases). CDR1 is LNHDA, CDR2 SQIVND, per germline (reference sequence). The CDR3 is made up of 15 amino acids. The ends were cut back, 5 bases at V and 8 bases at J, with 18 bases in the middle. In DNA form, the CDR3 reads TGTGCCAGTAGTTGGAGAGGGGCTGTGAAGGAAAAACTGTTTTTT. Translated, it gives CASSWRGAVKEKLFF.

This clone was detected only once. The chain recombines TRBV18 with TRBJ1-1, with D possibly matching TRBD1 (5 bases). The CDR3 length is 14 residues. Germline V gene sequence: CDR1 KGHSH, CDR2 LQKENI. V was clipped by 6 bases and J by 4 bases, with 15 bases between them. The CDR3 protein is CASSPAGGSTEAFF. As DNA, the CDR3 is TGTGCCAGCTCGCCAGCCGGGGGGAGCACTGAAGCTTTCTTT.